These 32 T cell receptor beta chains were sequenced from one sample in a study of OX40 agonist ivuxolimab in advanced cancers. Using immunoSEQ multiplex PCR, the repertoire was profiled, and TCRdb retains in-frame clones only, with some absent. This table has more than 10,000 clones, 70% to 85% appearing once. The material sequenced was CD4+ or CD8+ T cells sorted from blood, taken in a trial of the OX40 agonist ivuxolimab. All receptors come from an adult with an advanced solid tumor such as melanoma, head and neck, liver or kidney cancer.

The chain is built from TRBV7-8 and TRBJ2-5; no firm D call. Germline V gene data show CDR1 as SGHVS and CDR2 as FQNEAQ. Deletions cut 4 bases from V and 4 bases from J, with 13 bases between. The CDR3 is 14 amino acids. The CDR3 coding sequence is TGTGCCAGCAGCTCCTATGAACTCGTAGAGACCCAGTACTTC. It encodes CASSSYELVETQYF.

The genes are TRBV11-2 and TRBJ2-7; TRBD1 aligns across 9 bases. The ends lost 1 base at V and 5 bases at J; junction bases unmatched: 6. The CDR3 extends over 15 amino acids. From germline, CDR1 is SGHAT and CDR2 FQNNGV. The CDR3: CASSLVGGDRDEQYF. CDR3 coding DNA: TGTGCCAGCAGCTTAGTGGGGGGGGACAGGGACGAGCAGTACTTC.

The CDR3 reads CASSEGTEIETQYF. In nucleotides, the CDR3 is TGCGCCAGCAGTGAAGGGACAGAGATAGAGACCCAGTACTTC. This chain connects TRBV10-2 to TRBJ2-5, with 7 bases fitting TRBD1. The CDR3 consists of 14 residues. V shed 3 bases, J shed 4 bases, and the junction held 5 bases outside the gene matches. CDR1 is WSHSY, CDR2 SAAADI, per germline.

This chain uses TRBV7-9 with TRBJ2-5, with D unresolved. The germline V and J ends were trimmed by 1 base and 4 bases, with 10 bases remaining between them. Germline CDR1 and CDR2: SEHNR and FQNEAQ (reference sequence). The CDR3 is 14 residues long. The DNA for the CDR3 is TGTGCCAGCAGCTTAGAGACCCGTGGAGAGACCCAGTACTTC. Its protein product is CASSLETRGETQYF.

V and J are TRBV4-3 and TRBJ2-1, with TRBD2 matching over 8 bases. Germline CDR1 LGHNA, CDR2 YSLEER. V was clipped by 3 bases and J by 6 bases; unmatched bases: 4. The CDR3 has 14 residues. The CDR3 here is CASSHPGLVNEQFF. CDR3 bases: TGCGCCAGCAGCCACCCGGGACTAGTCAATGAGCAGTTCTTC.

J is TRBJ2-7 and V is TRBV7-9; D is uncertain. Germline V gene lookup returns CDR1 SEHNR and CDR2 FQNEAQ (reference sequence). The CDR3 is made up of 14 amino acids. V was clipped by 0 bases and J by 5 bases, with 11 bases between them. The CDR3 region has the DNA TGTGCCAGCAGCTTAGCGACCGGAAGGGACGAGCAGTACTTC. Amino acids: CASSLATGRDEQYF. The entire variable domain, with the rest obtained from reference TRBV7-9 and TRBJ2-7, is as follows: DTGVSQNPRHKITKRGQNVTFRCDPISEHNRLYWYRQTLGQGPEFLTYFQNEAQLEKSRLLSDRFSAERPKGSFSTLEIQRTEQGDSAMYLCASSLATGRDEQYFGPGTRLTVT.

This clone was found once. This chain joins TRBV19 and TRBJ1-5; 7 positions agree with TRBD1. V dropped 9 bases and J dropped 3; count of bases not matched to a gene: 8. Germline V gene lookup returns CDR1 LNHDA and CDR2 SQIVND (reference sequence). CDR3 length: 14 amino acids. The CDR3 loop is CASASDRNNQPQHF. DNA of the CDR3: TGTGCCAGCGCCTCGGACAGGAACAATCAGCCCCAGCATTTT.

This clone qualifies as medium-sized (0.01 to 0.1%). V gene TRBV30 combines with J gene TRBJ1-1; D call uncertain. Trimming removed 1 base from V and 2 bases from J, with 8 bases in between. The germline V gene has CDR1 GTSNPN and CDR2 SVGIG (reference sequence). The CDR3 is 13 amino acids. CDR3 amino acids: CAWSEGTNTEAFF. The CDR3 region has the DNA TGTGCCTGGAGTGAAGGTACCAACACTGAAGCTTTCTTT.

This clone has only one observation. The chain joins TRBV6-5 to TRBJ1-5, with no clear D. Trimming removed 0 bases from V and 6 bases from J, with 6 bases in between. The CDR3 totals 13 residues. Per the germline V gene, CDR1 is MNHEY and CDR2 is SVGAGI. The CDR3: CASSYSIGQPQHF. Here the CDR3 DNA reads TGTGCCAGCAGTTACTCGATAGGTCAGCCCCAGCATTTT.

The V call is TRBV13, the J call TRBJ2-3; no clear D gene. Germline CDR1 is PRHDT and CDR2 is FYEKMQ (reference sequence). V was pared by 6 bases and J by 4 bases, with 17 bases between. The CDR3 length is 15 residues. The CDR3 nucleotides read TGTGCCAGCAGGCCTGGGTCAGCAGCGTCAGATACGCAGTATTTT. Protein: CASRPGSAASDTQYF.

J is TRBJ2-5 and V is TRBV11-2; 11 bases are shared with TRBD2. Germline V gene data show CDR1 as SGHAT and CDR2 as FQNNGV. The ends lost 4 bases at V and 5 bases at J; junction bases unmatched: 12. The CDR3 length is 17 residues. The CDR3 DNA is TGTGCCAGCAGCTCGACCATAGCGGGAGGGCTGGGGGAGACCCAGTACTTC. Encoded protein: CASSSTIAGGLGETQYF.

This chain links TRBV6-1 with TRBJ2-2; D is ambiguous. The CDR3 spans 14 residues. Looked up from germline, CDR1 is MNHNS and CDR2 is SASEGT. Trimming removed 6 bases at V and 6 bases at J, with 14 bases between. The CDR3 spells CASRPDGRAGELFF. For the CDR3, the DNA is TGTGCCAGCAGGCCGGACGGCCGAGCCGGGGAGCTGTTTTTT.

In its sample, this clone was seen once. This rearrangement joins TRBV6-1 to TRBJ1-3; D is unclear. Per germline, CDR1 MNHNS and CDR2 SASEGT. V was pared by 7 bases and J by 4 bases, with 8 bases between. The CDR3 consists of 12 residues. This chain's CDR3 is CASMSGGNTIYF. The CDR3 bases are TGTGCCAGCATGTCGGGGGGAAACACCATATATTTT.

The V gene is TRBV7-8, the J gene TRBJ2-3; the D gene is possibly TRBD1 (6 bases). Trimming pared 5 bases from V and 2 bases from J, leaving 14 bases between. CDR3 length: 15 amino acids. The V gene's germline CDR1 is SGHVS and CDR2 FQNEAQ. The CDR3 sequence: CASSPRTDVTDTQYF. CDR3 coding DNA: TGTGCCAGCAGCCCCAGGACAGATGTCACAGATACGCAGTATTTT.

In regard to this clone: Other DNA variants within this sample encode the same CDR3. The chain links TRBV4-3 to TRBJ1-3, with D hard to call. CDR3 length equals 16 residues. Trimming took 0 bases from V and 0 from J, leaving 9 bases between them. The germline V gene has CDR1 LGHNA and CDR2 YSLEER. As DNA, the CDR3 is TGCGCCAGCAGCCAAGACCGGGAGGACTCTGGAAACACCATATATTTT. Its protein is CASSQDREDSGNTIYF.

J is TRBJ2-7 and V is TRBV25-1, with D tentatively TRBD1 (5 bases). With 10 bases removed from V and 3 bases from J, the gap between germline ends came to 16 bases. The V gene's germline CDR1 is MGHDK and CDR2 SYGVNS. The CDR3 length is 13 residues. This chain's CDR3 is CAIQQDQSYEQYF. The CDR3 coding sequence is TGTGCCATCCAACAGGACCAGAGCTACGAGCAGTACTTC.

The gene calls are TRBV27 and TRBJ2-1, with 7 bases lining up with TRBD2. CDR3 length: 13 amino acids. Trimming at V came to 3 bases and at J to 15 bases, leaving 11 bases not matched to a gene. Germline V gives CDR1 MNHEY, CDR2 SMNVEV (reference sequence). The CDR3 bases are TGTGCCAGCAGTTTGAATACCCGGGGGGTTTTGTTCTTC. Its translation: CASSLNTRGVLFF.

The rearrangement links TRBV5-6 to TRBJ2-2; D is ambiguous. This CDR3 comprises 16 residues. Germline V CDR1 and CDR2: SGHDT, YYEEEE. Between the trimmed V and J ends, which lost 2 bases and 8 bases, there was a span of 19 bases. For the CDR3, the DNA is TGTGCCAGCAGCTTTCGGCTAAGGGAATGTTCGGGGGAGCTGTTTTTT. This gives the protein CASSFRLRECSGELFF.

The J gene is TRBJ2-2, the V gene TRBV6-1; D not resolved. V lost 8 bases and J 4 bases, leaving 11 bases between the germline ends. The CDR3 length is 13 residues. Germline V gene data show CDR1 as MNHNS and CDR2 as SASEGT. CDR3 coding DNA: TGTGCCAGCTACGCTTCTGGCACCGGGGAGCTGTTTTTT. Translated, it gives CASYASGTGELFF.

The V call is TRBV2, the J call TRBJ1-5; weak D call: TRBD1 (5 bases). This CDR3 has 13 residues. The V gene lost 6 bases and the J gene lost 5 bases, with 11 bases spanning the gap. Looked up from germline, CDR1 is SNHLY and CDR2 is FYNNEI. The CDR3 protein is CASSGTAYQPQHF. The CDR3 DNA sequence: TGTGCCAGCAGCGGGACCGCATATCAGCCCCAGCATTTT.

The chain links TRBV5-6 to TRBJ1-1; no definite D call. In germline, CDR1 is SGHDT, CDR2 YYEEEE. CDR3 size: 16 residues. Trimming took 6 bases from V and 3 from J, leaving 21 bases between them. The CDR3 DNA is TGTGCCAGCACTCCCGGCCCTCCCTCGTCCGACACTGAAGCTTTCTTT. Amino acid sequence: CASTPGPPSSDTEAFF. The full variable domain, rest sourced from reference TRBV5-6 and TRBJ1-1, is DAGVTQSPTHLIKTRGQQVTLRCSPKSGHDTVSWYQQALGQGPQFIFQYYEEEERQRGNFPDRFSGHQFPNYSSELNVNALLLGDSALYLCASTPGPPSSDTEAFFGQGTRLTVV.

This rearrangement joins TRBV6-1 to TRBJ1-5; TRBD1 matches at 9 bases. The CDR3 is made up of 15 amino acids. Germline V gene sequence: CDR1 MNHNS, CDR2 SASEGT. V shed 9 bases, J shed 6 bases, and the junction held 12 bases outside the gene matches. The CDR3 spells CASYPGTGRTQPQHF. In nucleotides, the CDR3 is TGTGCCAGTTACCCCGGGACAGGGAGAACTCAGCCCCAGCATTTT.

The genes are TRBV7-9 and TRBJ2-1; D may be TRBD2 (6 bases). The V gene's germline CDR1 is SEHNR and CDR2 FQNEAQ (reference sequence). V lost 4 bases and J 2 bases, leaving 9 bases between the germline ends. The CDR3 contains 14 residues. This CDR3 is CASSSAGTYNEQFF. The CDR3 DNA reads TGTGCCAGCAGCTCCGCGGGAACCTACAATGAGCAGTTCTTC.

The chain employs TRBV7-9 and TRBJ2-3; D might be TRBD1 or TRBD2, each matching 6 bases. The CDR3 runs to 13 residues. Trimming cost V 7 bases and J 4 bases, with 12 bases left between them. Germline CDR1 reads SEHNR; CDR2 reads FQNEAQ (reference sequence). CDR3 DNA sequence: TGTGCCAGCAACCGGGGGCGGTCAGATACGCAGTATTTT. Protein: CASNRGRSDTQYF.

A single count supports this clone. This chain uses TRBV28 with TRBJ2-1, with 10 bases fitting TRBD2. The junction had 10 bases not matched to a gene; V was cut back by 2 bases and J by 6 bases. The V gene's germline CDR1 is MDHEN and CDR2 SYDVKM. This CDR3 is 17 amino acids long. In DNA form, the CDR3 reads TGTGCCAGCAGTTTAGTCCTAGCGGGAGAGTATGGCAATGAGCAGTTCTTC. Its translation is CASSLVLAGEYGNEQFF. The variable domain in full, with the rest retrieved from reference TRBV28 and TRBJ2-1, is DVKVTQSSRYLVKRTGEKVFLECVQDMDHENMFWYRQDPGLGLRLIYFSYDVKMKEKGDIPEGYSVSREKKERFSLILESASTNQTSMYLCASSLVLAGEYGNEQFFGPGTRLTVL.

The chain employs TRBV11-2 and TRBJ2-2, with a possible D match to TRBD2 (6 bases). This CDR3 is 16 amino acids long. Germline CDR1 is SGHAT and CDR2 is FQNNGV. Trimming removed 1 base at V and 0 bases at J, with 9 bases between. CDR3 in DNA: TGTGCCAGCAGCTTAGTTGGAGGGGCGAACACCGGGGAGCTGTTTTTT. Its translation is CASSLVGGANTGELFF.

This sequence joins TRBV5-1 and TRBJ1-1; D is unclear. CDR1 is SGHRS, CDR2 YFSETQ, per germline. CDR3 length equals 14 residues. The V and J ends lost 0 bases and 5 bases respectively, with 11 bases between them. The CDR3 DNA sequence: TGCGCCAGCAGCTTGGACTCGCGGGGAACTGAAGCTTTCTTT. Translation gives CASSLDSRGTEAFF.

This sequence joins TRBV11-2 and TRBJ2-5, with 7 positions matching TRBD2. The CDR3 consists of 19 residues. Per the germline V gene, CDR1 is SGHAT and CDR2 is FQNNGV. V trimming: 3 bases; J trimming: 5 bases; junction bases outside the gene matches: 21. The CDR3 DNA reads TGTGCCAGCAGCTTTTTCCCTCAAGGAGCAGGGAGGGGTTGGGAGACCCAGTACTTC. Its protein is CASSFFPQGAGRGWETQYF.

The V and J genes are TRBV11-2 and TRBJ2-5; tentative D call: TRBD2 (5 bases). CDR1 is SGHAT and CDR2 is FQNNGV in the germline V gene. The CDR3 sequence is 16 residues long. The V gene lost 5 bases and the J gene lost 2 bases, with 18 bases spanning the gap. CDR3 nucleotides: TGTGCCAGCAGCCCCCCCCTAGGACGGGGACAAGAGACCCAGTACTTC. Its translation is CASSPPLGRGQETQYF. The full variable domain, rest sourced from reference TRBV11-2 and TRBJ2-5, is EAGVAQSPRYKIIEKRQSVAFWCNPISGHATLYWYQQILGQGPKLLIQFQNNGVVDDSQLPKDRFSAERLKGVDSTLKIQPAKLEDSAVYLCASSPPLGRGQETQYFGPGTRLLVL.

DNA for the CDR3: TGTGCCAGCAGCGATACTACTTGGGACTCCGGGAAAAACAATGAGCAGTTCTTC. This translates into CASSDTTWDSGKNNEQFF. The V and J genes are TRBV7-9 and TRBJ2-1, with D possibly TRBD2 on 6 matching bases. The germline V gene has CDR1 SEHNR and CDR2 FQNEAQ (reference sequence). V dropped 5 bases and J dropped 5 bases, with 25 bases sitting between them. This CDR3 region has 18 residues.

The J gene is TRBJ1-5, the V gene TRBV19; 8 bases map to TRBD1. Germline V gene sequence: CDR1 LNHDA, CDR2 SQIVND (reference sequence). This CDR3 is 19 amino acids long. Trimming cost V 5 bases and J 0 bases; bases outside gene matches: 15. The CDR3 DNA reads TGTGCCAGTAGTGGTTCAGGGGGCGCCTATAGATTTAGCAATCAGCCCCAGCATTTT. Its protein is CASSGSGGAYRFSNQPQHF.

V is TRBV27 and J is TRBJ1-2; D not resolved. CDR1 and CDR2 from the germline V gene are MNHEY and SMNVEV (reference sequence). The CDR3 length is 13 residues. Trimming pared 4 bases from V and 5 bases from J, leaving 11 bases between. CDR3 nucleotide sequence: TGTGCCAGCAGTTGGACCCTTGGATATGGCTACACCTTC. It specifies CASSWTLGYGYTF.